This entry lists 27 T cell receptor beta chains sequenced from one sample in a study of breast tumors, draining lymph nodes, adjacent tissues. The lymph nodes were axillary draining lymph nodes from breast cancer patients. TCRdb reprocessed the multiplex PCR reads with MiXCR, giving one entry per CDR3 protein. The data contain 200,000 to 250,000 distinct CDR3 sequences, around 32% of them singletons. The sequencing input was axillary lymph node tissue. All receptors come from a female donor with breast cancer. Some clones in this sample may be carry-over from other donors' samples.

This clonotype appeared many times. The chain is built from TRBV2 and TRBJ1-4, with D possibly matching TRBD1 (6 bases). The germline V and J ends were trimmed by 6 bases and 0 bases, with 11 bases remaining between them. Germline CDR1 reads SNHLY; CDR2 reads FYNNEI. This CDR3 region has 15 residues. The CDR3 DNA is TGTGCCAGCAGAGAACAGGGTACAACTAATGAAAAACTGTTTTTT. Amino acids: CASREQGTTNEKLFF.

Comments on this clonotype: The germline gene is not matched at one end of the junction; a read error may be the cause. The rearrangement joins TRBV5-6 to TRBJ2-2, with D possibly matching TRBD2 (6 bases). Germline V gene sequence: CDR1 SGHDT, CDR2 YYEEEE. CDR3 length: 12 amino acids. CDR3 protein: CASSLGGAELSF. CDR3 nucleotide sequence: TGTGCCAGCAGCTTAGGAGGGGCGGAGCTGTCTTTT.

This clonotype was counted at least ten times. The chain uses TRBV20-1 and TRBJ2-6; possible D gene TRBD2, 5 bases. CDR3 size: 15 residues. Germline V lookup: CDR1 DFQATT, CDR2 SNEGSKA (reference sequence). V was pared by 5 bases and J by 0 bases, with 11 bases between. The CDR3 loop reads CSAPARDSGANVLTF. DNA of the CDR3: TGCAGTGCTCCCGCCCGGGACTCTGGGGCCAACGTCCTGACTTTC.

This clonotype was counted many times. The rearrangement uses TRBV5-8 and TRBJ1-5; no firm D call. The CDR3 length is 14 residues. V shed 2 bases and J shed 2 bases, with 8 bases lying between them. Germline CDR1 is SGHTS and CDR2 is YDEGEE. CDR3 sequence (DNA): TGTGCCAGCAGCTTATGGGGTGGCAATCAGCCCCAGCATTTT. It encodes CASSLWGGNQPQHF. The whole variable domain, filled in from reference TRBV5-8 and TRBJ1-5, reads EAGVTQSPTHLIKTRGQQATLRCSPISGHTSVYWYQQALGLGLQFLLWYDEGEERNRGNFPPRFSGRQFPNYSSELNVNALELEDSALYLCASSLWGGNQPQHFGDGTRLSIL.

Notes on this clonotype: Germline and junction disagree at one end, which may indicate a read error. The chain carries TRBV7-9 and TRBJ2-5, with 7 bases lining up with TRBD2. CDR1 is SEHNR, CDR2 FQNEAQ, per germline (reference sequence). The CDR3 sequence is 15 residues long. The CDR3 protein is CASSLEGGAQKTQYF. CDR3 coding DNA: TGCGCCAGCAGCTTAGAGGGAGGGGCCCAGAAGACCCAGTACTTC. Drawing the rest from reference TRBV7-9 and TRBJ2-5, the complete variable domain is DTGVSQNPRHKITKRGQNVTFRCDPISEHNRLYWYRQTLGQGPEFLTYFQNEAQLEKSRLLSDRFSAERPKGSFSTLEIQRTEQGDSAMYLCASSLEGGAQKTQYFGPGTRLLVL.

Note on this clonotype: A much larger clonotype is one base distant, so this may be a read error. The chain has TRBV30 and TRBJ1-5, with no clear D. CDR3 length: 13 amino acids. Germline CDR1 GTSNPN, CDR2 SVGIG (reference sequence). In DNA form, the CDR3 reads TGTGCCCGGAGTGTATCTTTAAATCAGCCCCAGCATTTT. This translates into CARSVSLNQPQHF. Looking up the rest from reference TRBV30 and TRBJ1-5 gives the full variable domain: SQTIHQWPATLVQPVGSPLSLECTVEGTSNPNLYWYRQAAGRGLQLLFYSVGIGQISSEVPQNLSASRPQDRQFILSSKKLLLSDSGFYLCARSVSLNQPQHFGDGTRLSIL.

This clonotype was found many times. The V and J genes are TRBV6-1 and TRBJ2-2, with no clear D. This CDR3 contains 14 residues. The germline V and J ends were trimmed by 6 bases and 2 bases, with 10 bases remaining between them. From germline, CDR1 is MNHNS and CDR2 SASEGT. The CDR3 DNA follows: TGTGCCAGCAGAGTCAACTTCAACACCGGGGAGCTGTTTTTT. This gives the protein CASRVNFNTGELFF.

The rearrangement joins TRBV9 to TRBJ2-7; unclear D gene. Germline CDR1 and CDR2: SGDLS and YYNGEE. This CDR3 spans 12 amino acids. V was trimmed by 3 bases and J by 5 bases, leaving 9 bases between them. The DNA for the CDR3 is TGTGCCAGCAGCGACCGGGCTAACGAGCAGTACTTC. Translation gives CASSDRANEQYF.

There are many counts of this clonotype. This sequence joins TRBV7-9 and TRBJ2-7; the D gene is possibly TRBD1 (6 bases). This CDR3 has 15 amino acids. Deletions cut 1 base from V and 0 bases from J, with 10 bases between. The germline gives CDR1 SEHNR, CDR2 FQNEAQ (reference sequence). CDR3 region: CASSLGVDSSYEQYF. The CDR3, as DNA: TGTGCCAGCAGCTTAGGCGTGGACAGCTCCTACGAGCAGTACTTC.

This clonotype was picked up many times. This chain joins TRBV5-8 and TRBJ2-1, with D tentatively TRBD1 or TRBD2 (5 bases each). V gave up 2 bases and J gave up 10 bases, with 19 bases separating them. Germline V gives CDR1 SGHTS, CDR2 YDEGEE. The CDR3 is 15 residues long. The CDR3 loop is CASSFGDPNSEEQFF. The CDR3 DNA reads as TGTGCCAGCAGCTTCGGGGACCCCAACTCCGAGGAGCAGTTCTTC.

This sequence joins TRBV20-1 and TRBJ2-7; no firm D call. V shed 1 base and J shed 1 base, with 11 bases lying between them. Per germline, CDR1 DFQATT and CDR2 SNEGSKA (reference sequence). The CDR3 has 14 residues. CDR3 nucleotide sequence: TGCAGTGCTAGAGGCGGCGATACATCCTACGAGCAGTACTTC. It translates to CSARGGDTSYEQYF.

Concerning this clonotype: This may arise from a read error, as a much more abundant clone is one base away. This chain uses TRBV27 with TRBJ2-2; 9 bases line up with TRBD2. CDR1 and CDR2 (germline): MNHEY, SMNVEV (reference sequence). The length of the CDR3 is 17 residues. CDR3 in amino acids: CASSRTSVTTATGELVF. The CDR3 nucleotides are TGTGCCAGCAGCCGGACTAGCGTAACGACGGCCACCGGGGAGCTGGTTTTT.

This clonotype has at least ten counts. The V gene is TRBV2, the J gene TRBJ2-7; tentatively, D is TRBD2 (5 bases). Germline V CDR1 and CDR2: SNHLY, FYNNEI. V gave up 7 bases and J gave up 1 base, with 14 bases separating them. The CDR3 contains 14 residues. CDR3 sequence reads: CASTRLASSYEQYF. In DNA, the CDR3 is TGTGCCAGCACCCGATTAGCGTCTTCCTACGAGCAGTACTTC.

The genes are TRBV6-6 and TRBJ1-3, with D possibly matching TRBD1 (5 bases). CDR3 size: 18 residues. Trimming took off 5 bases at V and 7 bases at J, with 27 bases between the two ends. CDR1 and CDR2 from the germline V gene are MNHNY and SVGAGI (reference sequence). The CDR3 region has the DNA TGTGCCAGCAGTCCCCCTAGAGTGGGGATATCTGGGGCCAACACCATATATTTT. This gives the protein CASSPPRVGISGANTIYF.

The chain couples TRBV11-1 to TRBJ1-2; D is uncertain. Germline V gene lookup returns CDR1 SGHAT and CDR2 FQDESV (reference sequence). Trimming pared 1 base from V and 5 bases from J, leaving 20 bases between. The CDR3 spans 17 residues. CDR3 nucleotide sequence: TGTGCCAGCAGCTTAGGTGGTTCTCGGACTAGCGGGTATGGCTACACCTTC. Encoded protein: CASSLGGSRTSGYGYTF.

This clonotype was seen many times. This chain connects TRBV5-4 to TRBJ2-5; the D gene is possibly TRBD1 (6 bases). Germline V gene lookup returns CDR1 SGHNT and CDR2 YYREEE (reference sequence). The CDR3 spans 15 residues. Trimming removed 5 bases from V and 0 bases from J, with 14 bases in between. This CDR3 is CASSHTGTYQETQYF. In nucleotides, the CDR3 is TGTGCCAGCAGTCATACAGGGACGTACCAAGAGACCCAGTACTTC.

Concerning this clonotype: This may arise from a read error, as a much more abundant clone is one base away. This rearrangement joins TRBV24-1 to TRBJ2-2, with TRBD2 matching 16 bases. CDR1 and CDR2 (germline): KGHDR, SFDVKD. Losses at the gene ends were 7 bases for V and 6 bases for J; bases not matched to a gene: 1. The length of the CDR3 is 15 residues. The CDR3 DNA reads TGTGCCACCAGCGGGACTAGCGGGAGGGCCGGGGAGCTGTTTTTT. Translating it yields CATSGTSGRAGELFF.

The CDR3 sequence is CASSVDIGTGAGNTF. DNA for the CDR3: TGTGCCAGCAGCGTAGACATCGGGACAGGGGCTGGAAACACCTTC. The chain employs TRBV9 and TRBJ1-2, with TRBD1 matching 10 bases. The trim removed 0 bases at V and 12 bases at J, leaving 11 bases unmatched. Germline loops: CDR1 SGDLS, CDR2 YYNGEE. There are 15 residues in the CDR3.

This clonotype was recorded a few times. A clone one base away is much larger, so this may be a read error. The genes are TRBV5-1 and TRBJ2-7; TRBD2 agrees at 7 bases. This CDR3 comprises 16 residues. Trimming took 4 bases from V and 2 from J; bases not matched to a gene: 12. Germline V CDR1 and CDR2: SGHRS, YFSETQ. CDR3 DNA: TGCGCCAGCAGCCCCTCCTCACTAGCGAACACCTACGAGCAGTACTTC. It specifies CASSPSSLANTYEQYF.

This chain connects TRBV10-2 to TRBJ1-2, with 10 positions matching TRBD1. The CDR3 loop spans 15 amino acids. The J segment lost 3 bases and the V segment lost 2 bases, leaving 3 bases of the junction unmatched. CDR1 and CDR2 from the germline V gene are WSHSY and SAAADI. CDR3 loop: CASSEETGGDYGYTF. Written as DNA, the CDR3 is TGCGCCAGCAGTGAGGAGACAGGGGGCGACTATGGCTACACCTTC.

The count of this clonotype is one. The junction does not match germline at one end; this may be a read error. CDR3 amino acids: CASSPRRGSHLHF. In DNA form, the CDR3 reads TGTGCTAGCAGCCCACGGCGTGGTTCACACCTCCACTTT. The V gene is TRBV11-3, the J gene TRBJ1-6; D ambiguous. The CDR3 spans 13 residues. Per the germline V gene, CDR1 is SGHNT and CDR2 is YENEEA.

This clonotype was seen repeatedly, ten times or more. The J gene is TRBJ2-7, the V gene TRBV13, with D unclear. This CDR3 region has 14 residues. V was shortened by 2 bases and J by 0 bases, with 8 bases between the two germline ends. CDR1 is PRHDT and CDR2 is FYEKMQ in the germline V gene (reference sequence). CDR3 region: CASSLTPYSYEQYF. CDR3 DNA: TGTGCCAGCAGCTTAACACCCTACTCCTACGAGCAGTACTTC.

Ten or more counts support this clonotype. The J gene is TRBJ1-2, the V gene TRBV30, with D uncertain. The CDR3 is 11 amino acids. The germline CDR1 and CDR2 sequences are GTSNPN and SVGIG (reference sequence). V was clipped by 1 base and J by 4 bases, with 4 bases between them. CDR3 sequence: CAWSEFYGYTF. CDR3 DNA sequence: TGTGCCTGGAGTGAGTTCTATGGCTACACCTTC.

In its sample, this clonotype was seen many times. The chain combines TRBV4-2 with TRBJ2-7; weak D call: TRBD1 (6 bases). Germline V CDR1 and CDR2: LGHNA, YNFKEQ. There are 16 residues in the CDR3. V gave up 0 bases and J gave up 3 bases, with 15 bases separating them. For the CDR3, the DNA is TGTGCCAGCAGCCAAGATTATCGGGACACCAACTACGAGCAGTACTTC. Amino acid sequence: CASSQDYRDTNYEQYF.

This clonotype was detected ten times or more. This chain uses TRBV5-1 with TRBJ2-1; D assignment may be TRBD1 or TRBD2 (5 bases each). The ends were cut back, 3 bases at V and 6 bases at J, with 16 bases in the middle. The length of the CDR3 is 15 residues. Germline V gene sequence: CDR1 SGHRS, CDR2 YFSETQ. DNA of the CDR3: TGCGCCAGCAGCTCAACCGGGACGGGAATCAATGAGCAGTTCTTC. It encodes CASSSTGTGINEQFF.

The gene calls are TRBV6-4 and TRBJ1-6, with D possibly being TRBD1 (5 bases). Germline CDR1 reads MRHNA; CDR2 reads SNTAGT. Between the trimmed V and J ends, which lost 7 bases and 7 bases, there was a span of 17 bases. The CDR3 consists of 15 residues. The CDR3 spells CASTQGAGMNSPLHF. The CDR3 DNA reads TGTGCCAGCACCCAGGGAGCTGGGATGAATTCACCCCTCCACTTT.

This clonotype was counted many times. This chain's CDR3 is CASKGLAGVGEQYF. Written as DNA, the CDR3 is TGTGCCAGTAAGGGACTAGCGGGAGTGGGAGAGCAGTACTTC. The rearrangement joins TRBV19 to TRBJ2-7, with 14 bases fitting TRBD2. The CDR3 runs 14 residues. With 7 bases clipped from V and 7 bases from J, the junction kept 6 bases outside the gene matches. Germline CDR1 LNHDA, CDR2 SQIVND (reference sequence).